A selection of T cell receptor beta chains follows, all from one sample in a study of cytomegalovirus exposure and HLA in healthy donors. Profiling relied on immunoSEQ multiplex PCR, and the TCRdb table lists in-frame clones only, not all of them. This table holds around 35,000 clones. The sample comprised PBMCs. These receptors were collected from a woman aged 40 to 50 in good health and CMV-seropositive. The CDR3 runs from the conserved cysteine through the conserved F or W. D genes are given only for firm matches.

J	D	V	CDR3	DNA
TRBJ1-4	-	TRBV28	CASSRTGTLLWEKLFF	TGTGCCAGCAGTCGAACAGGGACCCTCCTGTGGGAAAAACTGTTTTTT
TRBJ2-3	TRBD1	TRBV9	CASRTTGDGTDTQYF	TGTGCCAGCAGAACTACAGGGGACGGCACAGATACGCAGTATTTT
TRBJ2-3	TRBD1	TRBV5-1	CASSFLTGSSTDTQYF	TGCGCCAGCAGCTTTTTGACAGGGTCATCAACAGATACGCAGTATTTT
TRBJ2-5	TRBD1	TRBV7-9	CASSPGQGPLETQYF	TGTGCCAGCAGCCCGGGACAGGGTCCCCTGGAGACCCAGTACTTC
TRBJ1-1	-	TRBV20-1	CSATRGEAFF	TGCAGTGCGACCCGGGGTGAAGCTTTCTTT
TRBJ2-1	TRBD1	TRBV7-4	CASSYSGQGVANEQFF	TGTGCCAGCAGCTACTCAGGCCAGGGGGTCGCAAATGAGCAGTTCTTC
TRBJ1-4	TRBD1	TRBV10-3	CAIRAGTGINEKLFF	TGTGCCATCAGGGCCGGGACAGGGATTAATGAAAAACTGTTTTTT
TRBJ2-7	-	TRBV7-8	CASSPTDKAYEQYF	TGTGCCAGCAGCCCGACAGACAAGGCCTACGAGCAGTACTTC
TRBJ2-4	-	TRBV30	CAWYPGQTVIAKNIQYF	TGTGCCTGGTACCCAGGACAGACCGTAATAGCCAAAAACATTCAGTACTTC
TRBJ2-2	-	TRBV21-1	CASSKVVRGPCNTGELFF	TGTGCCAGCAGCAAAGTGGTCAGGGGCCCATGTAACACCGGGGAGCTGTTTTTT
TRBJ2-1	TRBD2	TRBV27	CASRPQRGGSNEQFF	TGTGCCAGCAGACCGCAGCGGGGGGGAAGCAATGAGCAGTTCTTC
TRBJ2-1	TRBD2	TRBV9	CASSGGTSSYNEQFF	TGTGCCAGCAGCGGCGGGACTAGCTCCTACAATGAGCAGTTCTTC
TRBJ2-3	TRBD1	TRBV30	CAGQMISTDTQYF	TGTGCGGGACAGATGATTTCCACAGATACGCAGTATTTT
TRBJ1-1	-	TRBV7-9	CASIPAPAGENTEAFF	TGTGCCAGCATCCCGGCTCCCGCAGGCGAGAACACTGAAGCTTTCTTT
TRBJ2-3	-	TRBV28	CASRPGPPTTDTQYF	TGTGCCAGCAGGCCCGGTCCACCTACCACAGATACGCAGTATTTT
TRBJ2-6	-	TRBV14	CASSQEEGRGIGGANVLTF	TGTGCCAGCAGCCAAGAAGAGGGCAGGGGAATAGGTGGGGCCAACGTCCTGACTTTC
TRBJ2-3	-	TRBV5-1	CASSLDLADTQYF	TGCGCCAGCAGCTTGGATCTAGCAGATACGCAGTATTTT
TRBJ1-2	TRBD1	TRBV7-8	CASTGQGTHYGYTF	TGTGCCAGCACCGGACAGGGAACCCACTATGGCTACACCTTC
TRBJ1-6	-	TRBV5-1	CASSWLSGTGSPLHF	TGCGCCAGCAGCTGGCTCTCAGGGACTGGGTCACCCCTCCACTTT
TRBJ2-1	TRBD2	TRBV19	CASRSSGTSEYEQFF	TGTGCCAGTAGGAGCTCCGGGACTAGCGAGTATGAGCAGTTCTTC
TRBJ1-2	TRBD1	TRBV5-1	CASSLVGQGDGYTF	TGCGCCAGCAGCTTGGTGGGACAGGGTGATGGCTACACCTTC
TRBJ1-3	-	TRBV28	CASTSAGSGNTIYF	TGTGCCAGCACATCGGCAGGCTCTGGAAACACCATATATTTT
TRBJ2-5	-	TRBV6-1	CASSEMSRVGETQYF	TGTGCCAGCAGTGAAATGTCCAGGGTTGGAGAGACCCAGTACTTC
TRBJ2-7	TRBD1	TRBV15	CATSRGWTGNEQYF	TGTGCCACCAGCAGGGGGTGGACAGGGAACGAGCAGTACTTC
TRBJ2-2	-	TRBV10-2	CASSVGLGQFPGELFF	TGCGCCAGCAGTGTTGGACTGGGCCAATTCCCCGGGGAGCTGTTTTTT
TRBJ2-3	-	TRBV19	CASRAAGSTDTQYF	TGTGCCAGTAGGGCCGCCGGGAGCACAGATACGCAGTATTTT
TRBJ2-1	-	TRBV5-4	CASSSGTRYNEQFF	TGTGCCAGCAGCTCAGGGACACGATACAATGAGCAGTTCTTC
TRBJ2-5	-	TRBV11-2	CASSLRTSEWETQYF	TGTGCCAGCAGCCTCCGGACATCGGAGTGGGAGACCCAGTACTTC
TRBJ2-5	TRBD1	TRBV28	CASTAPDRGRGETQYF	TGTGCCAGCACCGCTCCGGACAGGGGAAGAGGAGAGACCCAGTACTTC
TRBJ1-1	-	TRBV7-9	CASSVTGLRNTEAFF	TGTGCCAGCAGCGTAACGGGACTTCGGAACACTGAAGCTTTCTTT
TRBJ1-6	TRBD1	TRBV4-2	CASSPGQGSFPLHF	TGTGCCAGCAGCCCGGGACAGGGGAGCTTTCCCCTCCACTTT
TRBJ2-6	TRBD2	TRBV19	CASSIGGISGANVLTF	TGTGCCAGTAGTATCGGGGGGATTTCTGGGGCCAACGTCCTGACTTTC
TRBJ1-6	-	TRBV2	CANAPGIYSPLHF	TGTGCCAACGCTCCGGGAATTTATTCACCCCTCCACTTT
TRBJ2-7	-	TRBV14	CASSQVRGQEQYF	TGTGCCAGCAGCCAAGTAAGGGGTCAGGAGCAGTACTTC
TRBJ2-3	TRBD2	TRBV9	CASSLSGGAPDTQYF	TGTGCCAGCAGCCTTAGCGGGGGGGCCCCAGATACGCAGTATTTT
TRBJ2-7	TRBD1	TRBV27	CASSHRGPNEQYF	TGTGCCAGCAGCCACAGGGGTCCCAACGAGCAGTACTTC
TRBJ2-3	TRBD2	TRBV11-2	CASSSLAGGPDTQYF	TGTGCCAGCAGCTCTCTAGCGGGGGGACCAGATACGCAGTATTTT
TRBJ2-7	TRBD1	TRBV30	CAWRGQGASKAYF	TGTGCCTGGAGAGGGCAGGGGGCCTCTAAGGCGTACTTC
TRBJ2-5	-	TRBV28	CASTGTLQETQYF	TGTGCCAGCACCGGGACACTGCAAGAGACCCAGTACTTC
TRBJ1-1	TRBD1	TRBV5-1	CASSSTGQDTEAFF	TGCGCCAGCAGCTCGACCGGACAGGATACTGAAGCTTTCTTT
TRBJ1-2	-	TRBV28	CASSFPPAGGGYTF	TGTGCCAGCAGTTTTCCCCCGGCGGGTGGAGGCTACACCTTC
TRBJ2-5	-	TRBV11-2	CASSYGTPPLETQYF	TGTGCCAGCAGCTACGGGACACCTCCTCTTGAGACCCAGTACTTC
TRBJ1-2	-	TRBV5-1	CASSGPTAYDGYTF	TGCGCCAGCAGCGGACCGACAGCTTACGATGGCTACACCTTC
TRBJ1-5	-	TRBV4-1	CASSQDVGRGQPQHF	TGCGCCAGCAGCCAAGACGTTGGGAGGGGTCAGCCCCAGCATTTT
TRBJ1-1	-	TRBV30	CAWSGEPATEAFF	TGTGCCTGGAGCGGGGAACCGGCCACTGAAGCTTTCTTT
TRBJ2-3	TRBD2	TRBV7-3	CASSLLAGKTDTQYF	TGTGCCAGCAGCTTACTAGCGGGGAAGACAGATACGCAGTATTTT